This entry describes one TCR beta chain. Its matching antigen is unknown. This sample stems from a study of blood T cells in healthy people across ages. Broader study findings: Age showed a roughly linear inverse relationship with TCR beta diversity per million T cells.

The germline V and J ends were trimmed by 5 bases and 5 bases, with 20 bases remaining between them. This CDR3 spans 16 amino acids. Total RNA extracted from each sample amounted to at least 5 micrograms. A second roughly 6 to 12 cycle PCR used barcoded and J-beta primers. The template-switch adaptor was a 5' adaptor with 12 random nucleotides. It tagged each cDNA molecule. From each sample, at least 2.5 million paired-end reads containing CDR3 were obtained. TCRdb re-called the 5' RACE reads with MiXCR, one entry per CDR3 protein. This table has about 1.8 million distinct CDR3 sequences, around 48% appearing once.

The TCR was taken from a woman between 40 and 55 years old in good health. The chain uses TRBV12-3 or TRBV12-4 and TRBJ2-3; the D gene is possibly TRBD1 (8 bases). The sequencing input was blood. The CDR3 nucleotides read TGTGCCAGCAGTCAAACCAGGGGGCGGGAGATAGATACGCAGTATTTT. This gives the protein CASSQTRGREIDTQYF.